This T cell receptor beta chain comes out of a study of blood T cell repertoires in COVID-19. Study details: The United States, Italy and Spain were the sources of the acute and convalescent COVID-19 samples.

Methods used by the authors: It was from reference gene primer amplification that nucleated cell counts were estimated. Sequenced by immunoSEQ multiplex PCR; TCRdb stores in-frame clones only, minus some. That table supplies the V and J calls and clone size; D and trimming were determined from the DNA. Of 55,000 to 70,000 clones in the sample, about 81% were seen once. CDR3 length: 14 residues. Germline V gives CDR1 SGHVS, CDR2 FQNEAQ. With V trimmed by 5 bases and J by 3 bases, 4 bases remained unmatched. Sequenced: peripheral blood. This chain links TRBV7-8 with TRBJ2-7; 10 positions match TRBD2. The TCR was taken from an elderly man with acute or convalescent COVID-19. CDR3 in amino acids: CASSPLAGVYEQYF. DNA of the CDR3: TGTGCCAGCAGCCCTCTAGCGGGAGTCTACGAGCAGTACTTC.